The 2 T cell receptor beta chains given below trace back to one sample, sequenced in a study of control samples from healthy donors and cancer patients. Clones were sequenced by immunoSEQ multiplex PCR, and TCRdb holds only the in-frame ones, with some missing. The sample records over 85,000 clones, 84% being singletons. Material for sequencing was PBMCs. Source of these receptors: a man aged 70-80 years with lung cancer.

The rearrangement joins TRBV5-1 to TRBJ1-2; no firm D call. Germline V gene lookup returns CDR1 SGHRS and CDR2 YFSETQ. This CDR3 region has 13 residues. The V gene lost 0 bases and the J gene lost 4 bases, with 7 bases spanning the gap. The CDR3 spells CASSLATSYGYTF. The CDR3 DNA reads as TGCGCCAGCAGCTTGGCCACCAGCTATGGCTACACCTTC. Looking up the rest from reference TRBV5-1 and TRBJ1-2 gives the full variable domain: KAGVTQTPRYLIKTRGQQVTLSCSPISGHRSVSWYQQTPGQGLQFLFEYFSETQRNKGNFPGRFSGRQFSNSRSEMNVSTLELGDSALYLCASSLATSYGYTFGSGTRLTVV.

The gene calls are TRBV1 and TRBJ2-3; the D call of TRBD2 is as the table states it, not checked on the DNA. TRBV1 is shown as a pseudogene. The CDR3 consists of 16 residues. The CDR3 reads CTSSQLTGGVADTQYF. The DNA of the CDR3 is TGCACCAGCAGCCAACTTACGGGGGGAGTAGCAGATACGCAGTATTTT.